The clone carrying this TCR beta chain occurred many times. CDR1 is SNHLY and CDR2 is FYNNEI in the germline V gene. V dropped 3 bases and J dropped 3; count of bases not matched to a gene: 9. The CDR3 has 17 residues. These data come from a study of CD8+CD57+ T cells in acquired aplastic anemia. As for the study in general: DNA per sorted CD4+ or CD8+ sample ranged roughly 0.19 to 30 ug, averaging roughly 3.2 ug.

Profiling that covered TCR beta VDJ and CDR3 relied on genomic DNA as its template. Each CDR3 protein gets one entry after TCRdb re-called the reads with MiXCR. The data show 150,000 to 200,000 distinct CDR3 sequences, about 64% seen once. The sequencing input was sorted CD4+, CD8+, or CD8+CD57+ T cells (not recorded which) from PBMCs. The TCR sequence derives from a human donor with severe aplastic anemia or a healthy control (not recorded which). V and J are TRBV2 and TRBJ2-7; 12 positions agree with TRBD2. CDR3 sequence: CASSDRPSGGEYYEQYF. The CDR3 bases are TGTGCCAGCAGTGATAGGCCTAGCGGGGGGGAATACTACGAGCAGTACTTC.